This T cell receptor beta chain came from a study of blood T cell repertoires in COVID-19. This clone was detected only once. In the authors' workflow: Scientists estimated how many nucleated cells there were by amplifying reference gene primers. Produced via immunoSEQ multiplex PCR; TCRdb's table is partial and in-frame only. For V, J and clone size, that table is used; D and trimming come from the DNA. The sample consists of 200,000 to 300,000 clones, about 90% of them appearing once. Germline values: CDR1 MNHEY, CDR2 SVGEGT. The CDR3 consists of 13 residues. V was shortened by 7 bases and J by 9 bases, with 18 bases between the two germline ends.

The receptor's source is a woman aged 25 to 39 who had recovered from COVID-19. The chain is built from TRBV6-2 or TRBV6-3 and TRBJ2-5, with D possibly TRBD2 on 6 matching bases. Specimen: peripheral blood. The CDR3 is CASNPGPGGAQYF. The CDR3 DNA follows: TGTGCCAGCAACCCCGGCCCCGGCGGGGCCCAGTACTTC.